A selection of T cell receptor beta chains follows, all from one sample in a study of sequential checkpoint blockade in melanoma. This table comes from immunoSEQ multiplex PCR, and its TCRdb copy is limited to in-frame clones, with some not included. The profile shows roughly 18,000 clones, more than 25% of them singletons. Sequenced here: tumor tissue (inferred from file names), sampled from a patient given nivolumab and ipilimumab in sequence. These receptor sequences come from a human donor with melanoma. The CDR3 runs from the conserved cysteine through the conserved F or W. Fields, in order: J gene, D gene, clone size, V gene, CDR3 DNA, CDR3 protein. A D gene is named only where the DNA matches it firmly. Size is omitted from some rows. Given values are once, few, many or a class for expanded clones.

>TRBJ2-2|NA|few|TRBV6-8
TGTGCCAGCCGTTGGGACACTGGTGGTACCGGGGAGCTGTTTTTT
CASRWDTGGTGELFF
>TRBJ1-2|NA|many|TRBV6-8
TGTGCCAGCAGTTACTGGCCAAACCCATATGGCTACACCTTC
CASSYWPNPYGYTF
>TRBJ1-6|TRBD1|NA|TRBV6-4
TGTGCCAGCAGTGGAACCGGGACAGCGTCTTCTCATCCCCTCCACTTT
CASSGTGTASSHPLHF
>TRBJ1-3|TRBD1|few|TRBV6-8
TGTGCCATCAGGGGGGACACCGTCTCTGGAAACACCATATATTTT
CAIRGDTVSGNTIYF
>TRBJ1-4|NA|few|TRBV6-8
TGTGCCAGCAGAATAACAGGGTTCCTTGCAACTAATGAAAAACTGTTTTTT
CASRITGFLATNEKLFF
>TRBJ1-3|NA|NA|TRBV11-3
TGTGCCAGCAGCTTAGTTGGGGGCAGCCTGATTGGAAACACCATATATTTT
CASSLVGGSLIGNTIYF
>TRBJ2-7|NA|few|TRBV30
TGTGCCTGGAGTGTAGACTGGGGCTACGAGCAGTACTTC
CAWSVDWGYEQYF
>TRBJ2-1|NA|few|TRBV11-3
TGTGCCAGCAGCTTTGGCGGTAGCTCCTACAATGAGCAGTTCTTC
CASSFGGSSYNEQFF
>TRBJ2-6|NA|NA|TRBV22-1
TGTCCTGGGAGGACCATCCGAAGCGAACAAAGTCGGGCCAACGTCCTGACTTTC
CPGRTIRSEQSRANVLTF
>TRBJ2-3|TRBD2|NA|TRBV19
TGTGCCAGTAGTATACCGACTAGCGGGGGGGCCGGAACAGATACGCAGTATTTT
CASSIPTSGGAGTDTQYF
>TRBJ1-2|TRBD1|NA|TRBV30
TGTGCCTGGAGCGTTGGACAGGGGACGGATGGCTACACCTTC
CAWSVGQGTDGYTF
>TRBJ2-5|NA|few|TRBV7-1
TGTGCCAGCAGCTTAGTAGGGGGAGAGACCCAGTACTTC
CASSLVGGETQYF
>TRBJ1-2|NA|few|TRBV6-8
TGTGCCAGCAGTTACCGCGATAACTATGGCTACACCTTC
CASSYRDNYGYTF
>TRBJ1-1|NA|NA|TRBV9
TGTGCCAGCAGTACAGGGAGGACTGAAGCTTTCTTT
CASSTGRTEAFF
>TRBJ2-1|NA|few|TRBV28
TGTGCCAGCAGTCCCTACCCGGGGGGCGCGGACTACAATGAGCAGTTCTTC
CASSPYPGGADYNEQFF
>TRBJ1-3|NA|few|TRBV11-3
TGTGCCAGCAGCCTGGGGACTTATCTGGGGAACACCATATATTTT
CASSLGTYLGNTIYF
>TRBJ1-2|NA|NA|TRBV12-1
TGTGCCAGCAGCCCACGGGGGCAGGGCCATGGCTACACCTTC
CASSPRGQGHGYTF
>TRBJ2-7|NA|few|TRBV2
TGTGCCAGCAGTGAAGGAGCGCTCCTGAACGAGCAGTACTTC
CASSEGALLNEQYF
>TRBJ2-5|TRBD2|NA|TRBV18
TGTGCCAGCTCAGATTATGGGACTACTTACCAAGAGACCCAGTACTTC
CASSDYGTTYQETQYF
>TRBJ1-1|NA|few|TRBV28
TGTGCCAGCAGGACACGATCGGGACCCCTGAACACTGAAGCTTTCTTT
CASRTRSGPLNTEAFF
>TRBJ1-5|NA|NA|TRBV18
TGTGCCAGCGTTCAGCAGGGCGGCAATCAGCCCCAGCATTTT
CASVQQGGNQPQHF
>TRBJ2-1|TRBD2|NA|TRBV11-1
TGTGCCAGCAGCGATGGGGGACTAGCCGGTGAGCAGTTCTTC
CASSDGGLAGEQFF
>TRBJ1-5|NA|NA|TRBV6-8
TGTGCCAGCAGCATGGGGAGGAGCAATCAGCCCCAGCATTTT
CASSMGRSNQPQHF
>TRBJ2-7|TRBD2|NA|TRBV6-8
TGTGCCAGCAGTCCGAGACTAGCGGTTAGCTACGAGCAGTACTTC
CASSPRLAVSYEQYF
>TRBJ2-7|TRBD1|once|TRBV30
TGTGCCTGGAGCGATGGACAGGGAAATTACGAGCAGTACTTC
CAWSDGQGNYEQYF
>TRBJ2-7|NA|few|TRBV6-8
TGTGCCATCAGTGTTTTGGGGAACGAGCAGTACTTC
CAISVLGNEQYF
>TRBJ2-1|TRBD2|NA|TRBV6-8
TGTGCCAGCAGTTACTCACGGGAGGGAGGTTACAATGAGCAGTTCTTC
CASSYSREGGYNEQFF